This passage covers 14 T cell receptor beta chains from one sample sequenced in a study of T cell repertoires in cytomegalovirus infection. Via MiXCR, TCRdb re-called the reads, giving one row per CDR3 protein. The sample shows around 190,000 distinct CDR3 sequences, roughly 14% of them seen only once. Sample: PBMCs. The source of these receptors is a human donor in good health (CMV status not recorded). Some clones in this sample may be carry-over from other donors' samples.

The table lists this clonotype with a few counts. The chain is built from TRBV5-1 and TRBJ2-7, with a weak D call TRBD2 (6 bases). The germline V gene has CDR1 SGHRS and CDR2 YFSETQ. CDR3 length: 14 amino acids. Trimming removed 5 bases at V and 0 bases at J, with 12 bases between. DNA for the CDR3: TGCGCCAGCAGAGAGGGACTGACCTCCTACGAGCAGTACTTC. Protein product: CASREGLTSYEQYF.

This clonotype was detected ten times or more. The J gene is TRBJ1-1, the V gene TRBV12-3 or TRBV12-4; TRBD1 aligns across 9 bases. CDR3 size: 17 residues. The V segment lost 3 bases and the J segment 4 bases; nucleotides outside the gene matches: 12. The CDR3 DNA follows: TGTGCCAGCAGTTTTATCAGGGACAGGGCCGGGGTCACTGAAGCTTTCTTT. It encodes CASSFIRDRAGVTEAFF.

The genes are TRBV12-3 or TRBV12-4 and TRBJ1-1, with TRBD1 matching 11 bases. V lost 6 bases, J lost 7 bases, and 7 bases stayed unmatched. The CDR3 is made up of 14 amino acids. The CDR3 nucleotides are TGTGCCAGCAGGTCGGACAGGGGGCGAGGTGAAGCTTTCTTT. This encodes CASRSDRGRGEAFF.

This clonotype was detected once. CDR3 loop: CASSWTVSNTEAFF. CDR3 DNA: TGTGCCAGCAGTTGGACGGTGTCGAACACTGAAGCTTTCTTT. The rearrangement uses TRBV6-8 and TRBJ1-1, with no clear D. Trimming shortened V by 4 bases and J by 1 base, and 10 bases separated the two germline ends. The CDR3 consists of 14 residues. Germline CDR1 and CDR2: MNHGY and SAAAGT.

This clonotype was detected only a few times. Here the CDR3 DNA reads TGTGCCAGCACCGATATAGCGGGACCGGTCCAAGAGACCCAGTACTTC. This codes for CASTDIAGPVQETQYF. J is TRBJ2-5 and V is TRBV28; TRBD2 agrees at 8 bases. V trimming: 7 bases; J trimming: 1 base; junction bases outside the gene matches: 11. The germline V gene has CDR1 MDHEN and CDR2 SYDVKM. The CDR3 has 16 amino acids.

The chain recombines TRBV27 with TRBJ1-2; D not resolved. Germline values: CDR1 MNHEY, CDR2 SMNVEV (reference sequence). The CDR3 is 13 amino acids. V was clipped by 2 bases and J by 4 bases, with 8 bases between them. The DNA of the CDR3 is TGTGCCAGCAGTTTAGCGCCGAGCTATGGCTACACCTTC. This gives the protein CASSLAPSYGYTF.

The rearrangement uses TRBV6-6 and TRBJ2-5; TRBD1 agrees at 7 bases. J gave up 5 bases and V 2 bases, and 5 bases lay outside the gene matches. The CDR3 is made up of 14 amino acids. Germline loops: CDR1 MNHNY, CDR2 SVGAGI (reference sequence). The CDR3 DNA sequence: TGTGCCAGCAGTTACGACAGGGTCGGCGAGACCCAGTACTTC. This codes for CASSYDRVGETQYF.

V gene TRBV7-3 combines with J gene TRBJ1-1; D is unresolved. The CDR3 totals 14 residues. V was trimmed by 5 bases and J by 2 bases, leaving 12 bases between them. Germline V gene lookup returns CDR1 SGHTA and CDR2 FQGTGA. CDR3 loop: CASSPYGPNTEAFF. CDR3 coding DNA: TGTGCCAGCAGCCCCTATGGCCCAAACACTGAAGCTTTCTTT.

The genes are TRBV27 and TRBJ1-2; possible D gene TRBD1, 5 bases. This CDR3 region has 12 residues. The germline V gene encodes CDR1 MNHEY and CDR2 SMNVEV (reference sequence). V was clipped by 5 bases and J by 6 bases, with 10 bases between them. The chain's CDR3 is CASSGNRNGYTF. As DNA, the CDR3 is TGTGCCAGCAGTGGAAACAGGAATGGCTACACCTTC.

There are many counts of this clonotype. The chain carries TRBV7-2 and TRBJ1-1, with 8 bases identical to TRBD1. Trimming removed 5 bases from V and 7 bases from J; junction bases left unmatched: 9. CDR1 and CDR2 from the germline V gene are SGHTA and FQGNSA. This CDR3 has 14 amino acids. DNA for the CDR3: TGTGCCAGCAGCGTACAGGGGGGGATGGATGAAGCTTTCTTT. It is translated as CASSVQGGMDEAFF.

This clonotype was detected many times. This chain connects TRBV18 to TRBJ1-2; TRBD1 aligns across 7 bases. The germline gives CDR1 KGHSH, CDR2 LQKENI. The CDR3 totals 15 residues. V gave up 4 bases and J gave up 4 bases; unmatched junction bases: 9. The CDR3: CASSLTGIDAYGYTF. CDR3 sequence (DNA): TGTGCCAGCTCACTGACAGGGATTGATGCCTATGGCTACACCTTC.

This clonotype appeared a few times. This chain joins TRBV20-1 and TRBJ1-5; D gene ambiguous. With 2 bases removed from V and 0 bases from J, the gap between germline ends came to 11 bases. CDR1 is DFQATT, CDR2 SNEGSKA, per germline (reference sequence). This CDR3 contains 15 residues. The CDR3 protein is CSARKGSYSNQPQHF. For the CDR3, the DNA is TGCAGTGCTAGAAAGGGATCTTATAGCAATCAGCCCCAGCATTTT.

This clonotype was counted only a few times. The chain recombines TRBV7-2 with TRBJ1-1, with D unclear. CDR1 is SGHTA, CDR2 FQGNSA, per germline. CDR3 length equals 14 residues. V lost 4 bases, J lost 7 bases, and 16 bases lay in between. The CDR3 region is CASSYSITPIEAFF. CDR3 in DNA: TGTGCCAGCAGCTACAGCATCACCCCGATTGAAGCTTTCTTT.

This clonotype was counted ten times or more. The rearrangement links TRBV6-2 or TRBV6-3 to TRBJ2-3, with TRBD2 as a possible D gene (5 bases). Between the trimmed V and J ends, which lost 4 bases and 3 bases, there was a span of 11 bases. This CDR3 is built from 14 residues. The V gene's germline CDR1 is MNHEY and CDR2 SVGEGT. In DNA form, the CDR3 reads TGTGCCAGCAGTTTAGCGTCGAGGACAGATACGCAGTATTTT. It is translated as CASSLASRTDTQYF.